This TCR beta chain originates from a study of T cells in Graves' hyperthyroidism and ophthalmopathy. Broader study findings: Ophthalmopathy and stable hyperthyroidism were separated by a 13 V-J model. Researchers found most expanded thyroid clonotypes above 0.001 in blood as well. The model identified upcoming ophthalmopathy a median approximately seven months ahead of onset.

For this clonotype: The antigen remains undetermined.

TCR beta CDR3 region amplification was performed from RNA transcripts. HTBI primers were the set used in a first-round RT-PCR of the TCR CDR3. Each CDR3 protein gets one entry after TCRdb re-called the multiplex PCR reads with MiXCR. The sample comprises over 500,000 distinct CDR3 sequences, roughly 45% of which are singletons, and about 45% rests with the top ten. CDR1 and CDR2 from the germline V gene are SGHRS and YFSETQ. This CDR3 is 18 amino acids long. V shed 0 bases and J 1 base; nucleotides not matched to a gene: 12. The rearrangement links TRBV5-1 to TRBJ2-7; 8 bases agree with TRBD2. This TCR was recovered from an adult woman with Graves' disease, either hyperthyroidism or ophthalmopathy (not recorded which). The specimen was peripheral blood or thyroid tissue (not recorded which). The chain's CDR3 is CASSLARGGRNWSYEQYF. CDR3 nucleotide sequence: TGCGCCAGCAGCTTGGCCCGGGGCGGGAGGAATTGGTCCTACGAGCAGTACTTC.